The 30 T cell receptor beta chains given below trace back to one sample, sequenced in a study of naive CD8 T cells in extremely preterm neonates. Clones were read by immunoSEQ multiplex PCR, and TCRdb kept only the in-frame ones, dropping some. Of about 4,200 clones listed, approximately 98% are singletons. The sample taken for sequencing was naive CD8+ T cells from blood. The receptor set was obtained from a human donor in good health.

The V gene is TRBV7-9, the J gene TRBJ2-1; D is possibly TRBD2 (6 bases). The CDR3 sequence is 15 residues long. V lost 1 base and J 6 bases, leaving 13 bases between the germline ends. CDR1 and CDR2 from the germline V gene are SEHNR and FQNEAQ (reference sequence). CDR3 coding DNA: TGTGCCAGCAGCTTAGGACTAGGGCGCCTCAATGAGCAGTTCTTC. This encodes CASSLGLGRLNEQFF.

The rearrangement links TRBV5-8 to TRBJ2-7; D remains unclear. The V and J ends lost 0 bases and 4 bases respectively, with 14 bases between them. Germline lookup yields CDR1 SGHTS and CDR2 YDEGEE. The CDR3 has 15 residues. The CDR3 nucleotides are TGTGCCAGCAGCTTGGCCCCACGTACTCGATACGAGCAGTACTTC. Residues: CASSLAPRTRYEQYF.

The CDR3 DNA reads TGTGCCAGCAGCTCCCCGCTAGCGACCAACACCGGGGAGCTGTTTTTT. Translated: CASSSPLATNTGELFF. V gene TRBV11-2 combines with J gene TRBJ2-2, with TRBD2 as a possible D gene (6 bases). The CDR3 is made up of 16 amino acids. Germline values: CDR1 SGHAT, CDR2 FQNNGV. V gave up 4 bases and J gave up 2 bases, with 14 bases separating them.

This chain links TRBV7-9 with TRBJ1-1; D perhaps matches TRBD1 (5 bases). This CDR3 contains 16 residues. The V gene's germline CDR1 is SEHNR and CDR2 FQNEAQ (reference sequence). V lost 5 bases and J lost 0, with 16 bases in between. DNA for the CDR3: TGTGCCAGCAGCCCACCGGATGCGGGGGTGAACACTGAAGCTTTCTTT. This codes for CASSPPDAGVNTEAFF.

This clone was seen only once. The rearrangement uses TRBV5-1 and TRBJ2-7; TRBD1 aligns across 8 bases. J lost 2 bases, V lost 2 bases, and 3 bases had no gene match. The CDR3 is made up of 14 amino acids. Germline V lookup: CDR1 SGHRS, CDR2 YFSETQ. The CDR3 sequence: CASSLNRGAYEQYF. For the CDR3, the DNA is TGCGCCAGCAGCTTAAACAGGGGGGCCTACGAGCAGTACTTC.

The chain is built from TRBV27 and TRBJ2-1, with D maybe TRBD2 (7 bases). Germline assignment: CDR1 MNHEY and CDR2 SMNVEV (reference sequence). Trimming removed 8 bases at V and 7 bases at J, with 12 bases between. The CDR3 length is 12 residues. CDR3 in DNA: TGTGCCAGCGGGGGGGCTAGGAATGAGCAGTTCTTC. Translated: CASGGARNEQFF.

The rearrangement joins TRBV9 to TRBJ2-3; 8 bases match TRBD2. The germline V gene has CDR1 SGDLS and CDR2 YYNGEE. The junction had 8 bases not matched to a gene; V was cut back by 10 bases and J by 7 bases. This CDR3 region has 12 residues. This chain's CDR3 is CASGGSTYTQYF. The CDR3 DNA reads as TGTGCCTCGGGGGGGTCAACGTATACGCAGTATTTT.

The rearrangement links TRBV4-3 to TRBJ2-4; D gene uncertain. V lost 1 base, J lost 11 bases, and 12 bases lay in between. The CDR3 is made up of 13 amino acids. Germline CDR1 is LGHNA and CDR2 is YSLEER. CDR3 protein: CASSQVSSSVQYF. The CDR3 region has the DNA TGCGCCAGCAGCCAAGTCTCTAGTTCGGTTCAGTACTTC.

V and J are TRBV19 and TRBJ2-7, with a tentative D call TRBD2 (6 bases). Trimming removed 3 bases at V and 3 bases at J, with 15 bases between. The CDR3 consists of 15 residues. Germline V gene sequence: CDR1 LNHDA, CDR2 SQIVND (reference sequence). The CDR3 sequence is CASSMVRDSIYEQYF. CDR3 DNA: TGTGCCAGTAGTATGGTCCGGGACTCTATCTACGAGCAGTACTTC.

This chain connects TRBV9 to TRBJ2-2; 13 bases map to TRBD2. J gave up 3 bases and V 1 base, and 3 bases lay outside the gene matches. This CDR3 has 17 residues. CDR1 is SGDLS and CDR2 is YYNGEE in the germline V gene. The CDR3 DNA reads TGTGCCAGCAGCGTAACTAGCGGGGGGGCTGACACCGGGGAGCTGTTTTTT. Translated, it gives CASSVTSGGADTGELFF.

Of note for this clone: Distinct nucleotide sequences in the sample also encode this CDR3. This chain uses TRBV6-1 with TRBJ1-2; 9 bases map to TRBD1. This CDR3 spans 15 amino acids. Germline V lookup: CDR1 MNHNS, CDR2 SASEGT. J was trimmed by 4 bases and V by 4 bases; bases with no gene match: 7. The CDR3 DNA sequence: TGTGCCAGCAGTGGAATGGAGGACAGGGGCTATGGCTACACCTTC. Protein: CASSGMEDRGYGYTF.

In nucleotides, the CDR3 is TGTGCCAGCAGTTTAAATGGGCCTATCCCCTCCTACGAGCAGTACTTC. It is translated as CASSLNGPIPSYEQYF. The chain combines TRBV27 with TRBJ2-7; D not resolved. The CDR3 length is 16 residues. Trimming removed 2 bases from V and 0 bases from J, with 14 bases in between. Germline V lookup: CDR1 MNHEY, CDR2 SMNVEV (reference sequence).

The chain couples TRBV7-2 to TRBJ2-5; TRBD2 agrees at 10 bases. Germline-derived CDR1 and CDR2 are SGHTA and FQGNSA. The CDR3 loop spans 16 amino acids. V shed 1 base, J shed 2 bases, and the junction held 4 bases outside the gene matches. The CDR3: CASSLVSGGGQETQYF. DNA for the CDR3: TGTGCCAGCAGCTTAGTAAGCGGGGGGGGGCAAGAGACCCAGTACTTC.

This chain links TRBV4-2 with TRBJ1-3; tentatively, D is TRBD1 (5 bases). The V gene lost 1 base and the J gene lost 0 bases, with 16 bases spanning the gap. Germline V gene lookup returns CDR1 LGHNA and CDR2 YNFKEQ. This CDR3 region has 18 residues. CDR3 nucleotides: TGTGCCAGCAGCCAAGGGGTGAAAGGGGCCCTCTCTGGAAACACCATATATTTT. As protein: CASSQGVKGALSGNTIYF.

The chain is built from TRBV4-1 and TRBJ2-2; 8 bases match TRBD2. Germline V gene data show CDR1 as MGHRA and CDR2 as YSYEKL. The CDR3 spans 15 residues. The junction had 6 bases not matched to a gene; V was cut back by 6 bases and J by 3 bases. The CDR3: CASSPGGSYTGELFF. DNA for the CDR3: TGCGCCAGCAGTCCGGGGGGGTCGTACACCGGGGAGCTGTTTTTT.

The rearrangement links TRBV15 to TRBJ2-1; the D gene is possibly TRBD1 (6 bases). Per germline, CDR1 LNHNV and CDR2 YYDKDF (reference sequence). With 7 bases removed from V and 1 base from J, the gap between germline ends came to 11 bases. This CDR3 region has 14 residues. In nucleotides, the CDR3 is TGTGCCACCATGCAAGGGGGTTCCTACAATGAGCAGTTCTTC. As protein: CATMQGGSYNEQFF.

This chain joins TRBV4-1 and TRBJ2-7; TRBD1 aligns across 9 bases. The CDR3 has 15 residues. J lost 3 bases, V lost 3 bases, and 6 bases had no gene match. Germline V gene lookup returns CDR1 MGHRA and CDR2 YSYEKL. Here the CDR3 reads CASSQDTGGGYEQYF. The CDR3 DNA is TGCGCCAGCAGCCAGGATACAGGGGGCGGCTACGAGCAGTACTTC.

The chain joins TRBV28 to TRBJ1-1, with D tentatively TRBD1 (5 bases). The V gene lost 6 bases and the J gene lost 8 bases, with 22 bases spanning the gap. Germline lookup yields CDR1 MDHEN and CDR2 SYDVKM. This CDR3 comprises 15 residues. The CDR3 region is CASSPLGEVLVEAFF. CDR3 nucleotides: TGTGCCAGCAGCCCTCTGGGGGAGGTCTTAGTGGAAGCTTTCTTT.

The chain carries TRBV28 and TRBJ1-2, with D maybe TRBD1 (6 bases). CDR1 is MDHEN and CDR2 is SYDVKM in the germline V gene. The V and J ends lost 8 bases and 0 bases respectively, with 19 bases between them. The CDR3 has 16 residues. The CDR3 region has the DNA TGTGCCAGCTCCACCAGGGGAAATATAGCTAACTATGGCTACACCTTC. Protein sequence: CASSTRGNIANYGYTF.

V gene TRBV7-8 combines with J gene TRBJ2-6; weak D call: TRBD2 (6 bases). The CDR3 is 20 amino acids. Looked up from germline, CDR1 is SGHVS and CDR2 is FQNEAQ. V was cut by 4 bases and J by 0 bases, with 22 bases left in between. The CDR3 reads CASSSGGIGPSPSGANVLTF. CDR3 DNA: TGTGCCAGCAGCTCCGGGGGAATCGGACCTTCCCCCTCTGGGGCCAACGTCCTGACTTTC.

This clone is a singleton in its sample. This chain uses TRBV30 with TRBJ1-1; D is perhaps TRBD1 (5 bases). Trimming pared 5 bases from V and 1 base from J, leaving 8 bases between. The CDR3 runs to 12 residues. Germline V lookup: CDR1 GTSNPN, CDR2 SVGIG (reference sequence). CDR3 amino acids: CAWSGENTEAFF. CDR3 sequence (DNA): TGTGCCTGGTCGGGGGAGAACACTGAAGCTTTCTTT.

V and J are TRBV7-9 and TRBJ1-2, with 12 bases that match TRBD1. From germline, CDR1 is SEHNR and CDR2 FQNEAQ (reference sequence). The V segment lost 4 bases and the J segment 7 bases; nucleotides outside the gene matches: 10. CDR3 size: 16 residues. CDR3 DNA sequence: TGTGCCAGCAGCTCACCGGGACAGGGGGCGGATAGTGGCTACACCTTC. Translating it yields CASSSPGQGADSGYTF.

The genes are TRBV7-2 and TRBJ2-3, with 7 nucleotides matching TRBD2. Trimming cost V 6 bases and J 5 bases; bases outside gene matches: 8. CDR1 and CDR2 (germline): SGHTA, FQGNSA. This CDR3 contains 14 residues. The CDR3 region has the DNA TGTGCCAGCAGTATGGGGAGGGAGTTAGATACGCAGTATTTT. Encoded protein: CASSMGRELDTQYF.

The chain couples TRBV27 to TRBJ2-4; D is perhaps TRBD2 (5 bases). Germline V gene data show CDR1 as MNHEY and CDR2 as SMNVEV (reference sequence). Trimming took off 5 bases at V and 9 bases at J, with 11 bases between the two ends. This CDR3 region has 12 residues. Here the CDR3 reads CASSARRGIQYF. The CDR3 region has the DNA TGTGCCAGCAGTGCTCGACGGGGCATTCAGTACTTC.

The V gene is TRBV7-2, the J gene TRBJ2-5; 9 nucleotides agree with TRBD2. CDR1 SGHTA and CDR2 FQGNSA come from the germline V gene. CDR3 length: 16 amino acids. Trimming cost V 5 bases and J 7 bases; bases outside gene matches: 14. CDR3 coding DNA: TGTGCCAGCAGCCCTCCGCCAGCGGGGGGCCCATGGACCCAGTACTTC. Translating it yields CASSPPPAGGPWTQYF.

The chain uses TRBV6-6 and TRBJ2-3, with 10 bases that match TRBD2. The V gene's germline CDR1 is MNHNY and CDR2 SVGAGI (reference sequence). The CDR3 is made up of 15 amino acids. The ends lost 6 bases at V and 2 bases at J; junction bases unmatched: 5. CDR3: CASSVLAGFTDTQYF. Here the CDR3 DNA reads TGTGCCAGCAGCGTACTAGCGGGGTTCACAGATACGCAGTATTTT.

V usage is TRBV4-1 and J usage is TRBJ2-1; TRBD2 matches 12 bases. V lost 4 bases, J lost 6 bases, and 4 bases stayed unmatched. The CDR3 has 15 residues. The germline V gene encodes CDR1 MGHRA and CDR2 YSYEKL. As DNA, the CDR3 is TGCGCCAGCAGCCCAACTAGCGGGGGGCGCAATGAGCAGTTCTTC. This encodes CASSPTSGGRNEQFF.

The CDR3, as DNA: TGTGCCAGCAGCGCAAACCAGAACAGCTACTCTGGAAACACCATATATTTT. Its protein product is CASSANQNSYSGNTIYF. This chain connects TRBV9 to TRBJ1-3; D gene uncertain. The CDR3 is made up of 17 amino acids. Germline CDR1 and CDR2: SGDLS and YYNGEE. V lost 3 bases, J lost 0 bases, and 16 bases lay in between. The whole variable domain, remainder taken from reference TRBV9 and TRBJ1-3, is DSGVTQTPKHLITATGQRVTLRCSPRSGDLSVYWYQQSLDQGLQFLIQYYNGEERAKGNILERFSAQQFPDLHSELNLSSLELGDSALYFCASSANQNSYSGNTIYFGEGSWLTVV.

The gene calls are TRBV6-1 and TRBJ1-1; 9 positions agree with TRBD1. Unmatched junction bases numbered 9, after V lost 2 bases and J lost 5 bases. The CDR3 is 16 residues long. The germline V gene has CDR1 MNHNS and CDR2 SASEGT. CDR3 coding DNA: TGTGCCAGCAGTGAATACAGGGGGCTTAAGGGTACTGAAGCTTTCTTT. Protein sequence: CASSEYRGLKGTEAFF.

This clone came up once. The rearrangement uses TRBV20-1 and TRBJ2-1; possible D gene TRBD2, 6 bases. Per germline, CDR1 DFQATT and CDR2 SNEGSKA (reference sequence). The length of the CDR3 is 11 residues. Trimming shortened V by 6 bases and J by 6 bases, and 9 bases separated the two germline ends. CDR3 nucleotides: TGCAGTGCAGTAGCGGCCAATGAGCAGTTCTTC. It yields the protein CSAVAANEQFF.